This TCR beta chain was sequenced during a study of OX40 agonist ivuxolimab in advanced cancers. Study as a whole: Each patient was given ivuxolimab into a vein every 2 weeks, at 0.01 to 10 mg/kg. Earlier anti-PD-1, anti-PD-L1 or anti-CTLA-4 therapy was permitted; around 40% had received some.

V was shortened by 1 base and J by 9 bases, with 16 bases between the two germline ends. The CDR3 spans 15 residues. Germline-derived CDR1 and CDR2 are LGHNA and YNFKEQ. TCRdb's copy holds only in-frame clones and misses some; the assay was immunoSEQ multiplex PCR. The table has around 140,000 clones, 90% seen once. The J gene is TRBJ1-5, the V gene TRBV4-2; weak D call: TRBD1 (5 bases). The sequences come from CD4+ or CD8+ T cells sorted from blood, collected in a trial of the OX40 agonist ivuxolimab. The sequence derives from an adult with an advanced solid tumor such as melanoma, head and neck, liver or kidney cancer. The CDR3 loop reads CASSQGAQGTGPQHF. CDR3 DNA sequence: TGTGCCAGCAGCCAAGGGGCGCAGGGTACGGGGCCCCAGCATTTT.